The 8 T cell receptor beta chains presented below share a single source sample, sequenced in a study of spatial heterogeneity in lung cancer. Noted time point: blood at routine non-recurrence follow-up after resection. The study sequenced unsorted whole RNA from tumor, nontumor lung or frozen PBMC. TCRdb called the 5' RACE reads again in MiXCR, with one record for every CDR3 protein. This table holds around 110,000 distinct CDR3 sequences, 12% found once. This specimen consisted of PBMCs, obtained at follow-up. These receptors were obtained from a male donor with early-stage non-small cell lung cancer.

This chain joins TRBV3-1 and TRBJ2-6; TRBD1 agrees at 8 bases. Germline CDR1 is LGHDT and CDR2 is YNNKEL (reference sequence). The CDR3 runs to 19 residues. Trimming at V came to 4 bases and at J to 0 bases, leaving 11 bases not matched to a gene. The CDR3 loop is CASSPQTPGTGSGANVLTF. The DNA for the CDR3 is TGTGCCAGCAGCCCACAGACGCCCGGGACAGGCTCTGGGGCCAACGTCCTGACTTTC.

The chain uses TRBV12-3 or TRBV12-4 and TRBJ1-5; no reliable D call. The CDR3 loop spans 13 amino acids. V lost 7 bases and J lost 0, with 7 bases in between. CDR3 in DNA: TGTGCCAGCACCTACGGTAGCAATCAGCCCCAGCATTTT. The encoded protein is CASTYGSNQPQHF.

This clonotype was seen ten or more times. The chain recombines TRBV19 with TRBJ1-5, with D tentatively TRBD1 (6 bases). The V gene lost 5 bases and the J gene lost 1 base, with 18 bases spanning the gap. The germline V gene encodes CDR1 LNHDA and CDR2 SQIVND (reference sequence). The length of the CDR3 is 17 residues. The CDR3 reads CASSYTRGGTSNQPQHF. Written as DNA, the CDR3 is TGTGCCAGTAGTTATACAAGGGGTGGGACAAGCAATCAGCCCCAGCATTTT.

V and J are TRBV7-3 and TRBJ1-1; 7 nucleotides agree with TRBD1. In germline, CDR1 is SGHTA, CDR2 FQGTGA. Germline trimming cut 5 bases from V and 4 bases from J; bases unmatched to any gene: 7. CDR3 length: 14 amino acids. This CDR3 is CASSQGQRSTEAFF. DNA for the CDR3: TGTGCCAGCAGCCAGGGACAGAGGAGCACTGAAGCTTTCTTT.

This clonotype occurred a few times. The chain couples TRBV19 to TRBJ1-2; TRBD1 might be the D (6 bases). V dropped 4 bases and J dropped 1 base, with 13 bases sitting between them. Per the germline V gene, CDR1 is LNHDA and CDR2 is SQIVND (reference sequence). The CDR3 has 15 amino acids. For the CDR3, the DNA is TGTGCCAGTAGTACAGGGCAGGGGAATAACTATGGCTACACCTTC. Translation: CASSTGQGNNYGYTF.

This clonotype was counted only a few times. V usage is TRBV28 and J usage is TRBJ1-1, with no clear D. Germline V gene sequence: CDR1 MDHEN, CDR2 SYDVKM. This CDR3 has 15 amino acids. The V end lost 2 bases, the J end lost 1 base, and 11 bases lay between the germline ends. DNA of the CDR3: TGTGCCAGCAGTTTAGGAGGAGGGCCGAACACTGAAGCTTTCTTT. It translates to CASSLGGGPNTEAFF.

This clonotype was observed a handful of times. The V gene is TRBV2, the J gene TRBJ2-3; 14 bases agree with TRBD2. Germline V gives CDR1 SNHLY, CDR2 FYNNEI. Germline trimming cut 7 bases from V and 8 bases from J; bases unmatched to any gene: 5. The CDR3 spans 14 residues. CDR3 sequence: CASIGLAGGRTQYF. CDR3 nucleotides: TGTGCCAGCATAGGACTAGCGGGGGGCCGTACGCAGTATTTT.

This clonotype was recorded a few times. The chain recombines TRBV7-8 with TRBJ1-2, with D perhaps TRBD1 (5 bases). CDR1 and CDR2 (germline): SGHVS, FQNEAQ. Deletions cut 1 base from V and 6 bases from J, with 12 bases between. The CDR3 loop spans 14 amino acids. The CDR3 spells CASSLVGGWDGYTF. Here the CDR3 DNA reads TGTGCCAGCAGCTTAGTCGGGGGTTGGGATGGCTACACCTTC.